The rows below give T cell receptor beta chains drawn from one sample of a study of blood T cells in healthy people across ages. TCRdb analysed the 5' RACE reads with MiXCR anew, one entry per CDR3 protein. The sample consists of 1.2 million to 1.5 million distinct CDR3 sequences, around 55% of them appearing once. The specimen was blood. The receptors were sampled from a man aged 18 to 35 in good health. The CDR3 runs from the conserved cysteine through the conserved F or W. Fields, in order: V gene, D gene, J gene, clone size, CDR3 protein, CDR3 DNA. D genes are given only for firm matches. Rows give clone size only sometimes, using once, few, many, or a class for an expanded clone.

>TRBV27|-|TRBJ2-1|-
CASSFHGRAAFYEQFF
TGTGCCAGCAGTTTTCACGGCAGGGCCGCGTTCTATGAGCAGTTCTTC
>TRBV29-1|TRBD1|TRBJ2-1|-
CSVGGGTGNEQFF
TGCAGCGTTGGAGGCGGGACAGGCAATGAGCAGTTCTTC
>TRBV7-2|-|TRBJ2-7|few
CASSLALLPYEQYF
TGTGCCAGCAGCTTAGCGCTCCTGCCCTACGAGCAGTACTTC
>TRBV7-8|TRBD2|TRBJ2-3|-
CASSLAPPRLATDTQYF
TGTGCCAGCAGCTTAGCGCCTCCGAGACTAGCAACAGATACGCAGTATTTT
>TRBV10-3|-|TRBJ1-2|-
CATGDYGYTF
TGTGCCACGGGGGACTATGGCTACACCTTC
>TRBV20-1|-|TRBJ1-5|-
CSARDSQGYSNQPQHF
TGCAGTGCTAGAGATTCCCAGGGCTATAGCAATCAGCCCCAGCATTTT
>TRBV29-1|TRBD1|TRBJ2-7|once
CSVIPGQGSYEQYF
TGCAGCGTGATACCGGGACAGGGGTCCTACGAGCAGTACTTC
>TRBV4-1|TRBD1|TRBJ2-3|-
CASSRTGVAPDTQYF
TGCGCCAGCTCCCGGACAGGGGTGGCCCCAGATACGCAGTATTTT
>TRBV29-1|-|TRBJ1-1|-
CSVAVMNTEAFF
TGCAGCGTTGCTGTGATGAACACTGAAGCTTTCTTT
>TRBV27|-|TRBJ2-7|few
CASSFTRRPTYEQYF
TGTGCCAGCAGTTTCACGCGGAGACCAACCTACGAGCAGTACTTC
>TRBV9|-|TRBJ2-1|-
CASSPHTNPYNEQFF
TGTGCCAGCAGCCCCCACACAAACCCCTACAATGAGCAGTTCTTC
>TRBV20-1|-|TRBJ2-7|-
CSARDPGPYEQYF
TGCAGTGCTAGAGATCCGGGCCCCTACGAGCAGTACTTC
>TRBV6-6|TRBD1|TRBJ1-2|-
CASSLRGPSGYTF
TGTGCCAGCAGTTTGAGGGGGCCAAGCGGCTACACCTTC
>TRBV6-2/TRBV6-3|-|TRBJ2-6|few
CASMRVPFSGANVLTF
TGTGCCAGCATGAGGGTCCCCTTTTCTGGGGCCAACGTCCTGACTTTC
>TRBV4-1|-|TRBJ2-7|few
CASSQENSPEQYF
TGCGCCAGCAGCCAAGAAAACAGCCCCGAGCAGTACTTC
>TRBV4-1|TRBD2|TRBJ2-1|-
CASSQSGGRVRNYEQFF
TGCGCCAGCAGCCAATCCGGCGGGAGGGTCAGGAATTATGAGCAGTTCTTC
>TRBV12-3/TRBV12-4|-|TRBJ2-3|-
CASSLLGASDTQYF
TGTGCCAGCAGTTTACTGGGGGCGTCAGATACGCAGTATTTT
>TRBV21-1|-|TRBJ1-1|-
CASRVIAGTEAFF
TGTGCCAGCAGGGTCATCGCTGGCACTGAAGCTTTCTTT
>TRBV5-5|-|TRBJ2-7|-
CASSLSMGPTYEQYF
TGTGCCAGCAGCTTGAGTATGGGGCCAACCTACGAGCAGTACTTC
>TRBV4-1|-|TRBJ2-1|-
CASSQVVREEQFF
TGCGCCAGCAGCCAAGTTGTTAGGGAGGAGCAGTTCTTC
>TRBV12-3/TRBV12-4|TRBD2|TRBJ2-3|-
CASSPVRGGTDTQYF
TGTGCCAGCAGTCCTGTGCGGGGGGGCACAGATACGCAGTATTTT
>TRBV6-1|-|TRBJ2-7|-
CASTPRDNYEQYF
TGTGCCAGCACCCCCAGGGACAACTACGAGCAGTACTTC
>TRBV6-6|-|TRBJ2-1|-
CASSYSRGGRDNEQFF
TGTGCCAGCAGTTACTCCAGGGGGGGGCGTGACAATGAGCAGTTCTTC
>TRBV27|TRBD2|TRBJ2-3|-
CASSLASSGGLTDTQYF
TGTGCCAGCAGTTTAGCGTCTAGCGGGGGTTTGACAGATACGCAGTATTTT
>TRBV5-1|-|TRBJ2-7|-
CASRGASGYEQYF
TGCGCCAGCAGGGGGGCTAGCGGTTACGAGCAGTACTTC
>TRBV4-1|-|TRBJ2-4|-
CASSQDRGGPGQYF
TGCGCCAGCAGCCAAGATCGGGGCGGGCCTGGGCAGTACTTC
>TRBV20-1|TRBD2|TRBJ2-1|-
CSASGAGGLDEQFF
TGCAGTGCTAGTGGAGCGGGAGGGTTGGATGAGCAGTTCTTC
>TRBV20-1|TRBD2|TRBJ2-5|-
CSAIRGRGETQYF
TGCAGTGCTATCCGCGGGAGAGGCGAGACCCAGTACTTC